This T cell receptor beta chain was obtained from a study of CD8 T cells in ankylosing spondylitis. General observations from the study: Made up of about eight highly homologous variants, a TCR beta motif appeared characteristic of ankylosing spondylitis blood. Earlier literature documents some of the motif variants in reactive arthritis synovial fluid and blood.

Libraries of TCR beta came from quantitative 5'-RACE with molecular barcodes. TCRdb processed the 5' RACE reads anew with MiXCR; each CDR3 protein has one entry. The sample lists about 440,000 distinct CDR3 sequences, 15% to 20% seen once, with 1% in the top ten. With respect to this clonotype: The antigen remains unidentified.

The CDR3 has 18 residues. The germline gives CDR1 SGHAT, CDR2 FQNNGV. After removal of 3 bases from V and 2 bases from J, the junction contained 11 bases not matched to a gene. V and J are TRBV11-2 and TRBJ2-3, with 10 nucleotides matching TRBD2. The material sequenced was blood, either unsorted or a sorted T cell fraction (not recorded which). The origin of this receptor is a male donor with ankylosing spondylitis. The DNA of the CDR3 is TGTGCCAGCAGCTTTATACTATTAGCGGGAGGCCTCACAGATACGCAGTATTTT. Translation: CASSFILLAGGLTDTQYF.